These 31 T cell receptor beta chains share one sample of origin, sequenced in a study of lymphopenia after photon versus proton radiotherapy. TCRdb's copy holds only in-frame clones and misses some; the assay was immunoSEQ multiplex PCR. The data show about 62,000 clones, with about nine tenths seen just once and around 13% held by the top ten. The source material was peripheral blood, sampled from a patient treated with proton-based radiotherapy. The receptor source for this set is an elderly man with esophageal cancer.

The chain joins TRBV5-5 to TRBJ2-7, with D tentatively TRBD1 or TRBD2 (5 bases each). V lost 0 bases, J lost 6 bases, and 19 bases lay in between. The CDR3 has 16 amino acids. Germline CDR1 is SGHKS and CDR2 is YYEKEE (reference sequence). This CDR3 is CASSLDWMRGVSEQYF. CDR3 nucleotides: TGTGCCAGCAGCTTGGATTGGATGAGGGGAGTCTCCGAGCAGTACTTC.

This clone was recorded only once. J is TRBJ2-1 and V is TRBV4-1; possible D gene TRBD1, 6 bases. V was pared by 5 bases and J by 8 bases, with 16 bases between. In germline, CDR1 is MGHRA, CDR2 YSYEKL. There are 14 residues in the CDR3. This chain's CDR3 is CASSKGPGADEQFF. The CDR3 bases are TGCGCCAGCAGCAAGGGACCAGGGGCGGATGAGCAGTTCTTC.

The chain employs TRBV5-1 and TRBJ1-2; 7 bases agree with TRBD1. The CDR3 spans 14 residues. In germline, CDR1 is SGHRS, CDR2 YFSETQ. Losses at the gene ends were 4 bases for V and 8 bases for J; bases not matched to a gene: 11. The CDR3 DNA reads TGCGCCAGCAGCGCAGGACAGGAAAGGTACGGCTACACCTTC. This translates into CASSAGQERYGYTF.

The chain carries TRBV6-1 and TRBJ1-2; D may be TRBD1 (5 bases). The germline gives CDR1 MNHNS, CDR2 SASEGT. This CDR3 has 13 residues. The V end lost 6 bases, the J end lost 5 bases, and 13 bases lay between the germline ends. CDR3 bases: TGTGCCAGCAGGGTTGAGGGGTCGTATGGCTACACCTTC. It yields the protein CASRVEGSYGYTF.

The chain is built from TRBV7-6 and TRBJ1-5; D is perhaps TRBD1 (5 bases). The CDR3 loop spans 14 amino acids. Germline V gives CDR1 SGHVS, CDR2 FNYEAQ. V was clipped by 1 base and J by 1 base, with 5 bases between them. The CDR3: CASSLGDSNQPQHF. The CDR3 DNA reads as TGTGCCAGCAGCTTAGGGGACAGCAATCAGCCCCAGCATTTT.

The chain joins TRBV18 to TRBJ2-5; D tentatively fits TRBD1 or TRBD2 (5 bases each). V was shortened by 2 bases and J by 7 bases, with 20 bases between the two germline ends. The CDR3 is 16 residues long. Germline CDR1 KGHSH, CDR2 LQKENI. DNA of the CDR3: TGTGCCAGCTCACCAAGGGGACGAGAGAGCATAGGGACCCAGTACTTC. It translates to CASSPRGRESIGTQYF. The full variable domain, rest sourced from reference TRBV18 and TRBJ2-5, is NAGVMQNPRHLVRRRGQEARLRCSPMKGHSHVYWYRQLPEEGLKFMVYLQKENIIDESGMPKERFSAEFPKEGPSILRIQQVVRGDSAAYFCASSPRGRESIGTQYFGPGTRLLVL.

This chain joins TRBV9 and TRBJ1-1, with 7 bases aligning to TRBD1. The J segment lost 7 bases and the V segment lost 4 bases, leaving 16 bases of the junction unmatched. The CDR3 extends over 16 amino acids. Germline V gene lookup returns CDR1 SGDLS and CDR2 YYNGEE. In DNA form, the CDR3 reads TGTGCCAGCAGCACCGAACCGGGACAGAAATTCGGTGAAGCTTTCTTT. Its protein product is CASSTEPGQKFGEAFF.

This CDR3 is CASSPGQQKTDTQYF. CDR3 DNA: TGTGCCAGCAGTCCGGGACAGCAAAAGACAGATACGCAGTATTTT. The V call is TRBV6-6, the J call TRBJ2-3; 7 bases agree with TRBD1. V was pared by 5 bases and J by 3 bases, with 8 bases of the junction left unmatched. In germline, CDR1 is MNHNY, CDR2 SVGAGI (reference sequence). The CDR3 covers 15 residues.

This chain connects TRBV11-2 to TRBJ2-7; TRBD1 might be the D (6 bases). V was shortened by 0 bases and J by 5 bases, with 14 bases between the two germline ends. Germline V gives CDR1 SGHAT, CDR2 FQNNGV. The CDR3 runs 15 residues. The CDR3 loop is CASSLDQGFGDEQYF. The CDR3 nucleotides read TGTGCCAGCAGCTTAGATCAGGGGTTTGGGGACGAGCAGTACTTC.

This clone was observed a single time. J is TRBJ2-5 and V is TRBV5-1, with TRBD1 matching over 7 bases. Germline assignment: CDR1 SGHRS and CDR2 YFSETQ. The V segment lost 2 bases and the J segment 5 bases; nucleotides outside the gene matches: 9. The CDR3 consists of 15 residues. CDR3 DNA sequence: TGCGCCAGCAGCTTCCGGACAGGATATGGGGAGACCCAGTACTTC. Protein sequence: CASSFRTGYGETQYF.

The CDR3 DNA reads TGTGCCAGCAGTTTTTTGGTGGGAGGGCGAGGGAATGAGCAGTTCTTC. This gives the protein CASSFLVGGRGNEQFF. This rearrangement joins TRBV27 to TRBJ2-1, with 7 positions matching TRBD2. J was trimmed by 7 bases and V by 3 bases; bases with no gene match: 12. The CDR3 has 16 residues. CDR1 and CDR2 (germline): MNHEY, SMNVEV (reference sequence).

The chain uses TRBV6-5 and TRBJ1-4; TRBD1 might be the D (5 bases). Trimming removed 1 base from V and 0 bases from J, with 9 bases in between. The germline V gene has CDR1 MNHEY and CDR2 SVGAGI. CDR3 length: 16 amino acids. CDR3 coding DNA: TGTGCCAGCAGTTACTTCACAGGAACAACTAATGAAAAACTGTTTTTT. It is translated as CASSYFTGTTNEKLFF.

This clone was counted once. CDR3 sequence (DNA): TGTGCCAGCAGTTACTCCCCTGGAGCTGGAAACACCATATATTTT. As protein: CASSYSPGAGNTIYF. The rearrangement uses TRBV6-5 and TRBJ1-3; no definite D call. Trimming removed 0 bases from V and 2 bases from J, with 8 bases in between. The CDR3 runs 15 residues. CDR1 MNHEY and CDR2 SVGAGI come from the germline V gene.

The J gene is TRBJ1-4, the V gene TRBV18, with TRBD1 as a possible D gene (5 bases). There are 15 residues in the CDR3. The V gene's germline CDR1 is KGHSH and CDR2 LQKENI. V was clipped by 0 bases and J by 7 bases, with 12 bases between them. The CDR3 spells CASSPPVGLSEKLFF. DNA for the CDR3: TGTGCCAGCTCACCACCCGTGGGGCTGTCTGAAAAACTGTTTTTT.

The rearrangement uses TRBV5-1 and TRBJ1-2; D is ambiguous. Germline assignment: CDR1 SGHRS and CDR2 YFSETQ. The CDR3 length is 15 residues. Between the trimmed V and J ends, which lost 0 bases and 3 bases, there was a span of 12 bases. CDR3 protein: CASSLGPQVDYGYTF. The CDR3 DNA reads as TGCGCCAGCAGCTTGGGACCACAAGTGGACTATGGCTACACCTTC.

This clone showed up just once. The chain uses TRBV19 and TRBJ2-3; unclear D gene. Germline V gives CDR1 LNHDA, CDR2 SQIVND (reference sequence). The V end lost 4 bases, the J end lost 0 bases, and 17 bases lay between the germline ends. The CDR3 runs to 17 residues. The CDR3 here is CASSTLHQVTSTDTQYF. CDR3 coding DNA: TGTGCCAGTAGTACACTTCACCAGGTGACTAGCACAGATACGCAGTATTTT.

The rearrangement links TRBV4-2 to TRBJ2-3; D is perhaps TRBD2 (5 bases). The germline V and J ends were trimmed by 0 bases and 2 bases, with 21 bases remaining between them. CDR1 LGHNA and CDR2 YNFKEQ come from the germline V gene. CDR3 size: 19 residues. CDR3: CASSQDGRRGLHDTDTQYF. In nucleotides, the CDR3 is TGTGCCAGCAGCCAAGATGGTAGGAGAGGACTTCATGACACAGATACGCAGTATTTT.

This clone appeared a few times. The rearrangement joins TRBV7-2 to TRBJ1-3; D is uncertain. Germline CDR1 is SGHTA and CDR2 is FQGNSA. The CDR3 is 14 amino acids. V lost 5 bases and J 3 bases, leaving 11 bases between the germline ends. CDR3 sequence: CASSIIGGGNTIYF. The CDR3 region has the DNA TGTGCCAGCAGCATTATTGGAGGTGGAAACACCATATATTTT.

This clone was picked up a small number of times. This chain joins TRBV4-3 and TRBJ2-1; perhaps TRBD2 as D (6 bases). Trimming took off 1 base at V and 6 bases at J, with 13 bases between the two ends. Per germline, CDR1 LGHNA and CDR2 YSLEER. The CDR3 spans 15 residues. CDR3 nucleotides: TGCGCCAGCAGCCAAGGGACGGGAGAGGGCAATGAGCAGTTCTTC. This encodes CASSQGTGEGNEQFF.

The V gene is TRBV19, the J gene TRBJ1-1; TRBD1 is a possible D gene (5 bases). The CDR3 covers 12 residues. Trimming took 8 bases from V and 5 from J, leaving 12 bases between them. Germline CDR1 reads LNHDA; CDR2 reads SQIVND (reference sequence). The CDR3 DNA reads TGTGCCAGTGGTACAGGATGGACTGAAGCTTTCTTT. This encodes CASGTGWTEAFF.

The V gene is TRBV6-5, the J gene TRBJ2-7, with D possibly being TRBD1 or TRBD2 (7 bases each). This CDR3 spans 15 amino acids. V was cut by 6 bases and J by 3 bases, with 18 bases left in between. Germline V CDR1 and CDR2: MNHEY, SVGAGI. CDR3 in DNA: TGTGCCAGCAGCGTGGTGGCCAGGGGGGGCTACGAGCAGTACTTC. Its protein is CASSVVARGGYEQYF.

V gene TRBV7-6 combines with J gene TRBJ2-3, with 13 bases aligning to TRBD2. Germline V gene lookup returns CDR1 SGHVS and CDR2 FNYEAQ. Losses at the gene ends were 5 bases for V and 1 base for J; bases not matched to a gene: 6. CDR3 size: 17 residues. The CDR3 DNA reads TGTGCCAGCAGCATGGGACTAGCGGGATCCCGCACAGATACGCAGTATTTT. Its protein is CASSMGLAGSRTDTQYF.

The chain uses TRBV11-3 and TRBJ1-1; D gene ambiguous. Trimming pared 5 bases from V and 2 bases from J, leaving 9 bases between. The germline V gene encodes CDR1 SGHNT and CDR2 YENEEA. The CDR3 consists of 13 residues. The CDR3 region has the DNA TGTGCCAGCAGCCTGACGCGCAACACTGAAGCTTTCTTT. This encodes CASSLTRNTEAFF.

The chain carries TRBV7-3 and TRBJ2-4, with TRBD1 as a possible D gene (6 bases). The germline V and J ends were trimmed by 4 bases and 7 bases, with 17 bases remaining between them. The CDR3 is made up of 15 amino acids. Germline V gene data show CDR1 as SGHTA and CDR2 as FQGTGA. The CDR3 sequence is CASSSQGPPGNIQYF. CDR3 DNA: TGTGCCAGCAGCTCACAGGGACCTCCGGGGAACATTCAGTACTTC.

The rearrangement links TRBV29-1 to TRBJ2-5; 8 bases map to TRBD2. Germline values: CDR1 SQVTM, CDR2 ANQGSEA. The CDR3 contains 13 residues. Trimming at V came to 6 bases and at J to 7 bases, leaving 10 bases not matched to a gene. The CDR3 loop reads CSVRGAGVGTQYF. The CDR3 DNA sequence: TGCAGCGTCCGGGGAGCGGGAGTCGGGACCCAGTACTTC.

The chain carries TRBV11-2 and TRBJ1-1; D perhaps matches TRBD1 (6 bases). CDR1 is SGHAT and CDR2 is FQNNGV in the germline V gene. Trimming cost V 5 bases and J 4 bases, with 17 bases left between them. This CDR3 is built from 15 residues. CDR3 in DNA: TGTGCCAGCAGCCCTAATCGGCGGGGGCCCACTGAAGCTTTCTTT. It encodes CASSPNRRGPTEAFF.

V and J are TRBV5-1 and TRBJ2-7; D gene unclear. Trimming removed 5 bases from V and 1 base from J, with 10 bases in between. Germline V gene data show CDR1 as SGHRS and CDR2 as YFSETQ. CDR3 size: 13 residues. The CDR3 sequence: CASRVTLSYEQYF. DNA for the CDR3: TGCGCCAGCAGAGTAACCCTATCCTACGAGCAGTACTTC.

The chain combines TRBV7-8 with TRBJ1-1, with D hard to call. Germline V gene lookup returns CDR1 SGHVS and CDR2 FQNEAQ. The CDR3 runs to 13 residues. Trimming took 3 bases from V and 5 from J, leaving 10 bases between them. Here the CDR3 reads CASSFTQWTEAFF. The CDR3 nucleotides are TGTGCCAGCAGCTTCACACAGTGGACTGAAGCTTTCTTT.

The chain combines TRBV4-1 with TRBJ1-2; D call uncertain. The ends were cut back, 4 bases at V and 4 bases at J, with 16 bases in the middle. The CDR3 is made up of 15 amino acids. CDR1 and CDR2 from the germline V gene are MGHRA and YSYEKL. DNA for the CDR3: TGCGCCAGCAGCCCACGTAACCGAAAGACCTATGGCTACACCTTC. Protein product: CASSPRNRKTYGYTF.

V is TRBV18 and J is TRBJ2-1; 15 nucleotides agree with TRBD2. With 4 bases clipped from V and 6 bases from J, the junction kept 10 bases outside the gene matches. The length of the CDR3 is 18 residues. Germline lookup yields CDR1 KGHSH and CDR2 LQKENI. DNA of the CDR3: TGTGCCAGCTCACGGACTAGCGGGAGGGCCCCATTTTCCAATGAGCAGTTCTTC. Translated, it gives CASSRTSGRAPFSNEQFF.

The chain carries TRBV5-6 and TRBJ2-5; 7 bases line up with TRBD2. The CDR3 loop spans 17 amino acids. The ends lost 4 bases at V and 5 bases at J; junction bases unmatched: 17. Germline V lookup: CDR1 SGHDT, CDR2 YYEEEE. CDR3 sequence: CASSKLRLARDPETQYF. The CDR3 DNA is TGTGCCAGCAGCAAACTTAGACTAGCTCGGGACCCGGAGACCCAGTACTTC.